This TCR beta chain was found in a study of blood T cell repertoires in COVID-19. Study overall: Spain, Italy and the United States supplied samples that represented acute and convalescent COVID-19. PBMCs, B-cell-depleted T cells, or T cells provided the cDNA or gDNA that made up the material.

Study processing details: Researchers report that nucleated cell counts were estimated from reference gene primer amplification. Repertoires were generated with immunoSEQ multiplex PCR, while TCRdb's copy carries only in-frame clones and drops some. The V and J calls and the clone size are those of that table, but D and trimming were determined from the DNA. The repertoire holds roughly 250,000 clones, with around 80% as singletons. Germline CDR1 and CDR2: SGHNT and YENEEA. Trimming removed 0 bases at V and 1 base at J, with 12 bases between. The CDR3 consists of 16 residues. V is TRBV11-3 and J is TRBJ1-1, with D tentatively TRBD1 (6 bases). Sequenced material: peripheral blood. The receptor's source is a man aged 35 to 55 with active or convalescent COVID-19. The CDR3 DNA is TGTGCCAGCAGCTTAGATATGGGGGCACCGAACACTGAAGCTTTCTTT. Translating gives CASSLDMGAPNTEAFF.